Sequencing of this TCR beta chain was carried out in a study of identical twins. About this clonotype: Its antigen is undetermined.

Germline V CDR1 and CDR2: MNHEY, SMNVEV (reference sequence). The CDR3 has 15 amino acids. With V trimmed by 5 bases and J by 6 bases, 7 bases remained unmatched. Template switching introduced a universal primer site, and the cDNA bore unique molecular identifiers. TCRdb independently ran MiXCR on the 5' RACE reads; one entry per CDR3 protein. The data show more than 1.5 million distinct CDR3 sequences, under 35% seen once. The study, taken as a whole, reports: Out-of-frame alpha sequences common to twins were enriched for low generation probability. Twins' surplus sharing was weaker for beta out-of-frame sequences. In cord blood, abundant beta clonotypes had fewer insertions; memory showed no trend.

This chain uses TRBV27 with TRBJ1-6; 7 bases are a match to TRBD1. Sequencing input: cord blood. This sequence originates from a newborn girl in good health. The CDR3 nucleotides read TGTGCCAGCAGTCATGCGGGACAGCGTAATTCACCCCTCCACTTT. This sequence encodes CASSHAGQRNSPLHF.